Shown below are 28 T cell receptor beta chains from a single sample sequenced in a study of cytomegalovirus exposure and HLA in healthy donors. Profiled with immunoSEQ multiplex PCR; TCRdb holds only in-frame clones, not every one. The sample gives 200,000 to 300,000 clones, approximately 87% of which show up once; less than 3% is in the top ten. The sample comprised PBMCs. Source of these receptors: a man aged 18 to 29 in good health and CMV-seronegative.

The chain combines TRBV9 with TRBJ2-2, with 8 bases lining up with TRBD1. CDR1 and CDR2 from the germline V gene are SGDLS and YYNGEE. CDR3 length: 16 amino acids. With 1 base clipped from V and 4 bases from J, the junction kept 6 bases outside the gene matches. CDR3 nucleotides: TGTGCCAGCAGCGTATCGACAGGGGTTAGCACCGGGGAGCTGTTTTTT. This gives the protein CASSVSTGVSTGELFF.

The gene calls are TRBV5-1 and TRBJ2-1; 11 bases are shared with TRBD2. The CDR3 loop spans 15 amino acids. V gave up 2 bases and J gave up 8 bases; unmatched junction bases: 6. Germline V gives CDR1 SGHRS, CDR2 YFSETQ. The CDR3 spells CASSFSGGAIDEQFF. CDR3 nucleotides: TGCGCCAGCAGCTTTAGCGGGGGGGCGATCGATGAGCAGTTCTTC.

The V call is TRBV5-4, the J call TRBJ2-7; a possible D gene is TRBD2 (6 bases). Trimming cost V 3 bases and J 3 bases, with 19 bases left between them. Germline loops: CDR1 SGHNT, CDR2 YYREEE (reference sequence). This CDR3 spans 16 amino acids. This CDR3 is CASSSRGGITIYEQYF. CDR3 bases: TGTGCCAGCAGCTCACGGGGAGGTATAACGATCTACGAGCAGTACTTC.

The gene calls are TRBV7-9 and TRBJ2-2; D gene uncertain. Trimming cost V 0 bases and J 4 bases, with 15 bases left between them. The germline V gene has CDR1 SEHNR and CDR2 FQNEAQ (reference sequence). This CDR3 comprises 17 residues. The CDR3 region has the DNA TGTGCCAGCAGCTTAGCTGAGTTTCCCATTACCACCGGGGAGCTGTTTTTT. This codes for CASSLAEFPITTGELFF. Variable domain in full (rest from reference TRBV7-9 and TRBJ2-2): DTGVSQNPRHKITKRGQNVTFRCDPISEHNRLYWYRQTLGQGPEFLTYFQNEAQLEKSRLLSDRFSAERPKGSFSTLEIQRTEQGDSAMYLCASSLAEFPITTGELFFGEGSRLTVL.

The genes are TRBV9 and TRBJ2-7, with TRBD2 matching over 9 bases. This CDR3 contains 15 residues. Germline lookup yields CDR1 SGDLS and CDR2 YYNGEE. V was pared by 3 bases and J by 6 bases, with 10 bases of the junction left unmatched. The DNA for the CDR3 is TGTGCCAGCAGCGAAGAAGCGGGAGGTTTCTCCGAGCAGTACTTC. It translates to CASSEEAGGFSEQYF.

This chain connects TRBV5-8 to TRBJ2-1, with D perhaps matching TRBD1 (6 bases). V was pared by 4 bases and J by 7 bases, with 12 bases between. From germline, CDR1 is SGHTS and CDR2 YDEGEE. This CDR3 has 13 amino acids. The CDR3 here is CASSPAGANEQFF. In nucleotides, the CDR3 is TGTGCCAGCAGCCCGGCAGGGGCAAATGAGCAGTTCTTC.

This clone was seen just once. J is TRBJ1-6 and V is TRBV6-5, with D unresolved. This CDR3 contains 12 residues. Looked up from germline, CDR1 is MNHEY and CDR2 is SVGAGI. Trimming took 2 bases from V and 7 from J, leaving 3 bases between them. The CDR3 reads CASSYLNSPLHF. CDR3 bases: TGTGCCAGCAGTTACCTAAATTCACCCCTCCACTTT.

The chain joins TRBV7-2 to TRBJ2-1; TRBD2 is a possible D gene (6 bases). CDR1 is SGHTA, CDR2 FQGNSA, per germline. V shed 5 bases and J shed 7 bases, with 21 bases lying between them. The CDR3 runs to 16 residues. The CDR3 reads CASSLEAAVRGNEQFF. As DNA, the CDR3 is TGTGCCAGCAGCCTCGAGGCGGCTGTCCGGGGGAATGAGCAGTTCTTC.

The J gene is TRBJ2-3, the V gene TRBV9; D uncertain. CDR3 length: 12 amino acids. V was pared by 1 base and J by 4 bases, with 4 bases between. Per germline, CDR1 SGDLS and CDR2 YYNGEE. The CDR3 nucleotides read TGTGCCAGCAGCGTACCATCAGATACGCAGTATTTT. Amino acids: CASSVPSDTQYF.

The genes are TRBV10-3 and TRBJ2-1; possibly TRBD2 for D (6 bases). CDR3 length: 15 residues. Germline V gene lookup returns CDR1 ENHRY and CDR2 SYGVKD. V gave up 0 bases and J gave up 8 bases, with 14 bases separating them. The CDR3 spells CAISESDGSGHEQFF. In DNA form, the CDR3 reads TGTGCCATCAGTGAGTCGGACGGGAGTGGTCATGAGCAGTTCTTC.

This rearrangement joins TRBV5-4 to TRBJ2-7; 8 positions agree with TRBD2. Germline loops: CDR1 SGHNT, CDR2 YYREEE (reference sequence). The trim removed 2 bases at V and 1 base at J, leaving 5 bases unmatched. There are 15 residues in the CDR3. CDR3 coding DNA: TGTGCCAGCAGCTTTATCGGGGGGGATTCCTACGAGCAGTACTTC. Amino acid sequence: CASSFIGGDSYEQYF.

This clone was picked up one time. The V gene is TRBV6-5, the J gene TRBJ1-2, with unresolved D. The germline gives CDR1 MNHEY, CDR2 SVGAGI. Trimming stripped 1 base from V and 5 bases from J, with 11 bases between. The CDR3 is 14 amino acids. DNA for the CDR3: TGTGCCAGCAGTTACTTGGGCAGAGCTTATGGCTACACCTTC. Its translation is CASSYLGRAYGYTF.

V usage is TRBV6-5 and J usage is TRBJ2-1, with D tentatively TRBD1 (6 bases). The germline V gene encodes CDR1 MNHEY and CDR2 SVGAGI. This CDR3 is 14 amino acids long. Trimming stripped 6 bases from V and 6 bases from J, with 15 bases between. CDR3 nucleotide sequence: TGTGCCAGCAGAGTACTAGAAGGGGGCAATGAGCAGTTCTTC. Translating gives CASRVLEGGNEQFF.

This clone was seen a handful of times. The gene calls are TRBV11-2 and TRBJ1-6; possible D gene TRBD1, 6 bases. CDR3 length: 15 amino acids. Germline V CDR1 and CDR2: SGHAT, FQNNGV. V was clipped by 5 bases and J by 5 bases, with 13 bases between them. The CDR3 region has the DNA TGTGCCAGCAGCCCCAGGGGATTTGATAATTCACCCCTCCACTTT. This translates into CASSPRGFDNSPLHF.

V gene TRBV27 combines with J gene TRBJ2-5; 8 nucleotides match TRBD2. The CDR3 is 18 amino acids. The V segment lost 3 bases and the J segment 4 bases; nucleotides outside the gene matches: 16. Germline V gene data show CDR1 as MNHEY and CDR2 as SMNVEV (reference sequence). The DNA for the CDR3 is TGTGCCAGCAGTTTGGGGGGTCGTGGCGGGAGGAGGGGAGAGACCCAGTACTTC. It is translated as CASSLGGRGGRRGETQYF.

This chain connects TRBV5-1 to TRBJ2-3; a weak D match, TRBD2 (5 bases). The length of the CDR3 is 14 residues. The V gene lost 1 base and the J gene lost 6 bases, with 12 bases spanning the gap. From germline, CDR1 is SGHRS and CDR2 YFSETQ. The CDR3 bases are TGCGCCAGCAGCTTGAGTTGGGTAGCGGATACGCAGTATTTT. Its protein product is CASSLSWVADTQYF.

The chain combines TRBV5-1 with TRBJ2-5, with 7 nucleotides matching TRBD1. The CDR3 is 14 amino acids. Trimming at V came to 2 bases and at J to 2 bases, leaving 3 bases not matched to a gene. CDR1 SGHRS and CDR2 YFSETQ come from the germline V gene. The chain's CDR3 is CASSLWDSQETQYF. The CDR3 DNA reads TGCGCCAGCAGCTTATGGGACAGTCAAGAGACCCAGTACTTC. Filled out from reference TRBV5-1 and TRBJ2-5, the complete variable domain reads KAGVTQTPRYLIKTRGQQVTLSCSPISGHRSVSWYQQTPGQGLQFLFEYFSETQRNKGNFPGRFSGRQFSNSRSEMNVSTLELGDSALYLCASSLWDSQETQYFGPGTRLLVL.

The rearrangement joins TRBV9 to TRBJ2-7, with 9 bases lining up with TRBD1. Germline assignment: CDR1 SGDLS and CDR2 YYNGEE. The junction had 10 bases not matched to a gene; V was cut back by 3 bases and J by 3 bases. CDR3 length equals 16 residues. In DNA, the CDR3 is TGTGCCAGCAGCGCGACCCCGGGACAGGGAGTCTACGAGCAGTACTTC. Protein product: CASSATPGQGVYEQYF. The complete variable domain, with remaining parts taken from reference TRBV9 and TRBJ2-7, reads DSGVTQTPKHLITATGQRVTLRCSPRSGDLSVYWYQQSLDQGLQFLIQYYNGEERAKGNILERFSAQQFPDLHSELNLSSLELGDSALYFCASSATPGQGVYEQYFGPGTRLTVT.

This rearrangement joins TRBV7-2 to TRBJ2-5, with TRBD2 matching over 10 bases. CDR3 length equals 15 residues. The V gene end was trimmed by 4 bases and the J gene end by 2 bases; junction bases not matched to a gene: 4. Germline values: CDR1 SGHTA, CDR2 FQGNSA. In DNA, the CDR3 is TGTGCCAGCAGCTGGAGGACTAGCGGACAAGAGACCCAGTACTTC. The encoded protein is CASSWRTSGQETQYF.

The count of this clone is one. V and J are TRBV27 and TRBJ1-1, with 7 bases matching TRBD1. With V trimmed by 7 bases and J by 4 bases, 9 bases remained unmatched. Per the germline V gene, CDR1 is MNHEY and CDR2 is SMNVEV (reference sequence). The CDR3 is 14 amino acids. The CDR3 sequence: CASNRNRDSTEAFF. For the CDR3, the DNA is TGTGCCAGCAATCGGAACAGGGACAGCACTGAAGCTTTCTTT.

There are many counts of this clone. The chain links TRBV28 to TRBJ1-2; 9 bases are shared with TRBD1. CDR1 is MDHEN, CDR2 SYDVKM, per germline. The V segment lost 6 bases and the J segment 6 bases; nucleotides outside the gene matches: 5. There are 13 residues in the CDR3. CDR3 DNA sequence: TGTGCCAGCAGCAGAACAGGGGGCGATGGCTACACCTTC. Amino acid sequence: CASSRTGGDGYTF.

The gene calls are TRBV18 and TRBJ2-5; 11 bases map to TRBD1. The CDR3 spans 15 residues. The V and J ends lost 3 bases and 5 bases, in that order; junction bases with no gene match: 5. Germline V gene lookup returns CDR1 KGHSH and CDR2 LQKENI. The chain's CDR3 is CASSPRTGGDETQYF. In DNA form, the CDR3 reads TGTGCCAGCTCACCTCGGACAGGGGGCGATGAGACCCAGTACTTC.

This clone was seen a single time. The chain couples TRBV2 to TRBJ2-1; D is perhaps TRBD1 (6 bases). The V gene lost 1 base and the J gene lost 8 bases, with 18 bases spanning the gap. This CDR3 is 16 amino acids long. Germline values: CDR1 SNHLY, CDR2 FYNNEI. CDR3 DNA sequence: TGTGCCAGCAGTGAAGTTTACAGGGAAGGTAGCGATGAGCAGTTCTTC. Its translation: CASSEVYREGSDEQFF.

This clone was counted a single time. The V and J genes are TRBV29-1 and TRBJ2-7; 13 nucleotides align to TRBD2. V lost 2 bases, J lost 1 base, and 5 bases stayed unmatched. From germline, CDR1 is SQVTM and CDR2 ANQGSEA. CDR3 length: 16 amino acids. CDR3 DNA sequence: TGCAGCGTTGAAACTCCGGGACTAGCGGGATCCTACGAGCAGTACTTC. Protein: CSVETPGLAGSYEQYF.

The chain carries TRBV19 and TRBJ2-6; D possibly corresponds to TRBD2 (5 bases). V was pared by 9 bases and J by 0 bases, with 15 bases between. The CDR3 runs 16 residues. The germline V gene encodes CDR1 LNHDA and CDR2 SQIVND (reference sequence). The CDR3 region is CASSTRDYSGANVLTF. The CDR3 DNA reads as TGTGCCAGCTCCACCCGCGACTACTCTGGGGCCAACGTCCTGACTTTC. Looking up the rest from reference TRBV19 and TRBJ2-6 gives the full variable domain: DGGITQSPKYLFRKEGQNVTLSCEQNLNHDAMYWYRQDPGQGLRLIYYSQIVNDFQKGDIAEGYSVSREKKESFPLTVTSAQKNPTAFYLCASSTRDYSGANVLTFGAGSRLTVL.

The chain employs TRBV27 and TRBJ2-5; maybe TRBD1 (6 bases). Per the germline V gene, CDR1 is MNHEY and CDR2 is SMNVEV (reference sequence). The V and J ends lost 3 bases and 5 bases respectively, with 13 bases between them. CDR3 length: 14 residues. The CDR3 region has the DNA TGTGCCAGCAGTTTGATTGGGGGCCCCGAGACCCAGTACTTC. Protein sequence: CASSLIGGPETQYF.

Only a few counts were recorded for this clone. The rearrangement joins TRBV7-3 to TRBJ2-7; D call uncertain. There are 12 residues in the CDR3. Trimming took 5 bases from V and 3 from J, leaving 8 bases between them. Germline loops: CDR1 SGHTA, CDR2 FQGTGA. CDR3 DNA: TGTGCCAGCAGCATCGACAACTACGAGCAGTACTTC. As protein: CASSIDNYEQYF.

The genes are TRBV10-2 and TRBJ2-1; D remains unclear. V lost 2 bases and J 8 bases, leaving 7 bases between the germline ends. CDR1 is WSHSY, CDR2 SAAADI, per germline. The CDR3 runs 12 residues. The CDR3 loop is CASSEGPDEQFF. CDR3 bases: TGCGCCAGCAGTGAGGGGCCGGATGAGCAGTTCTTC.